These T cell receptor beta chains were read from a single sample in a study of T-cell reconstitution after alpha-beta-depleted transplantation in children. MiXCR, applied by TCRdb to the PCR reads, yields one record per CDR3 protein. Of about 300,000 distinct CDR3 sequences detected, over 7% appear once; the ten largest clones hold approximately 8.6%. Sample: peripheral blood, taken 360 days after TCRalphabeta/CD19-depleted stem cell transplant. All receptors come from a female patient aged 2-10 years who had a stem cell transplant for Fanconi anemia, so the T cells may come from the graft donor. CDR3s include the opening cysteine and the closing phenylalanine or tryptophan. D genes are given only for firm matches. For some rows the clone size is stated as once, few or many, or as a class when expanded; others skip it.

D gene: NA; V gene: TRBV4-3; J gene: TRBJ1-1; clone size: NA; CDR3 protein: CASSQDRGTRTEAFF; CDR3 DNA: TGCGCCAGCAGCCAAGATAGGGGGACGCGAACTGAAGCTTTCTTT
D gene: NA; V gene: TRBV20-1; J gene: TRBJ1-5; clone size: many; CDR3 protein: CSARTLSGTRKNQPQHF; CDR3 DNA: TGCAGTGCTAGAACTCTTTCAGGGACCCGCAAAAATCAGCCCCAGCATTTT
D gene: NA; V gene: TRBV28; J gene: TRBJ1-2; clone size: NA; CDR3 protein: CASSPTESWGYTF; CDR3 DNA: TGTGCCAGCAGCCCAACGGAGTCTTGGGGCTACACCTTC
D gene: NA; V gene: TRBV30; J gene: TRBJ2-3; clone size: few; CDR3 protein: CAWNINPQYF; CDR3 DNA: TGTGCCTGGAATATAAATCCGCAGTATTTT
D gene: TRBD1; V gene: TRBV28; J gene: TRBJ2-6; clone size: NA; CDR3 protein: CASSLGTGKGSGANVLTF; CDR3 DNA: TGTGCCAGCAGTTTAGGGACAGGGAAAGGGTCTGGGGCCAACGTCCTGACTTTC
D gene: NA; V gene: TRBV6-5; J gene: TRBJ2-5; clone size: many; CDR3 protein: CASSYTGKETQYF; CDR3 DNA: TGTGCCAGCAGTTACACAGGGAAAGAGACCCAGTACTTC
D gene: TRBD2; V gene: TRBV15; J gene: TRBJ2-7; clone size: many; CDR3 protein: CATSREGGEQYF; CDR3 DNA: TGTGCCACCAGCAGAGAGGGAGGGGAGCAGTACTTC
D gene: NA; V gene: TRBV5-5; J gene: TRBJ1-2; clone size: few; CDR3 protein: CASSLAVGGSIYGYTF; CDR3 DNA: TGTGCCAGCAGCTTGGCCGTGGGGGGGAGCATCTATGGCTACACCTTC
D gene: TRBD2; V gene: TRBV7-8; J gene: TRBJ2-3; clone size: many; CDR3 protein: CASSFPGTSDTDTQYF; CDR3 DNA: TGTGCCAGCAGCTTCCCCGGGACTAGTGACACAGATACGCAGTATTTT
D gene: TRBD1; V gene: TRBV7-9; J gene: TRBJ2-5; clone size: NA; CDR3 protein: CASSLTGGSPFETQYF; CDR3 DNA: TGTGCCAGCAGCCTCACAGGGGGCAGTCCCTTTGAGACCCAGTACTTC
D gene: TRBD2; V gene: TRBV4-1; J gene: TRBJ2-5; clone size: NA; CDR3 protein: CARSQGASGGETQYF; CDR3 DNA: TGCGCCAGAAGCCAGGGCGCTAGCGGGGGTGAGACCCAGTACTTC
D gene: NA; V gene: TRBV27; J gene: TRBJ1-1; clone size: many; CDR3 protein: CASSLGTKGNTEAFF; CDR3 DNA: TGTGCCAGCAGCCTCGGGACAAAGGGGAACACTGAAGCTTTCTTT
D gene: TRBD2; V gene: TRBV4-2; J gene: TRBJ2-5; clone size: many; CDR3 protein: CASSQDSGGPRETQYF; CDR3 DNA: TGTGCCAGCAGCCAAGATTCGGGGGGGCCCCGGGAGACCCAGTACTTC
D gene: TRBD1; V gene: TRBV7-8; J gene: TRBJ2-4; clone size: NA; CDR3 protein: CASSLVRDRAPKNIQYF; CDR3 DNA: TGTGCCAGCAGCTTAGTACGGGACAGGGCTCCCAAAAACATTCAGTACTTC
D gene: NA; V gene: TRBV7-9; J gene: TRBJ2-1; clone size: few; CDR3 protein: CASRSGLFSYNEQFF; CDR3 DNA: TGTGCCAGCAGATCGGGACTTTTCTCCTACAATGAGCAGTTCTTC
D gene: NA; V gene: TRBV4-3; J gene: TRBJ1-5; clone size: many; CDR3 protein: CASSQFQGKDQPQHF; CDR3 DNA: TGCGCCAGCAGCCAATTTCAGGGGAAGGATCAGCCCCAGCATTTT
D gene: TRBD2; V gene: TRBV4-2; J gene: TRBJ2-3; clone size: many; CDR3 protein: CASSQEVGRGTDTQYF; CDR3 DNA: TGTGCCAGCAGCCAAGAGGTAGGGCGGGGGACCGATACGCAGTATTTT
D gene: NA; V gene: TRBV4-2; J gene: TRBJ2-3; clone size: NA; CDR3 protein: CASAEGGAIADTQYF; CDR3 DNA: TGTGCCAGCGCCGAGGGGGGGGCTATAGCAGATACGCAGTATTTT
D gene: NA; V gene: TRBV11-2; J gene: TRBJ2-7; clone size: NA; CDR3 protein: CASSPSVIFGGALAYEQYF; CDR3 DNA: TGTGCCAGCAGCCCATCAGTGATTTTCGGGGGAGCGCTGGCCTACGAGCAGTACTTC
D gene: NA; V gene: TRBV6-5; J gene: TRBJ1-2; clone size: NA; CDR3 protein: CASSYSGAPNYGYTF; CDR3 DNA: TGTGCCAGCAGTTACTCAGGCGCCCCTAACTATGGCTACACCTTC
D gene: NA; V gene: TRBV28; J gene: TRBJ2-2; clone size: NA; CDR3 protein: CASSVRAGNTGELFF; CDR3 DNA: TGTGCCAGCAGTGTAAGAGCGGGGAACACCGGGGAGCTGTTTTTT
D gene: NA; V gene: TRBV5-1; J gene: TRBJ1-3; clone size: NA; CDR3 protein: CASSFTGSGNTIYF; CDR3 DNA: TGCGCCAGCAGCTTTACAGGGTCCGGAAACACCATATATTTT
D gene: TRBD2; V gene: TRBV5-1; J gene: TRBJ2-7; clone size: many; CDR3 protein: CASRPTSGSSYEQYF; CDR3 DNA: TGCGCCAGCAGGCCGACTAGCGGGAGCTCCTACGAGCAGTACTTC
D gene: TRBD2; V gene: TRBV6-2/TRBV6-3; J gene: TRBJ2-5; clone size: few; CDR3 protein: CASSYSPSIAGEETQYF; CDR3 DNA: TGTGCCAGCAGTTACTCCCCCTCCATAGCGGGAGAAGAGACCCAGTACTTC
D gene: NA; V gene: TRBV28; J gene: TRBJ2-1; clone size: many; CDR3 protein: CASTLTDYNEQFF; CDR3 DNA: TGTGCCAGCACCTTAACCGATTACAATGAGCAGTTCTTC
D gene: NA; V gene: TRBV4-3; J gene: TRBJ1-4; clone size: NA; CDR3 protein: CASSQTPGTPHATNEKLFF; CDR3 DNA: TGCGCCAGCAGCCAAACCCCCGGGACACCCCACGCAACTAATGAAAAACTGTTTTTT
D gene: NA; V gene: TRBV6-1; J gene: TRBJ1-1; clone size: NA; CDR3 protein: CASSEAPGVNTEAFF; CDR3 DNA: TGTGCCAGCAGTGAAGCGCCGGGGGTGAACACTGAAGCTTTCTTT
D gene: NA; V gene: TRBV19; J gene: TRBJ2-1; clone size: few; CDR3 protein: CASSIVTSLNYNEQFF; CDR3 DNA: TGTGCCAGTAGTATCGTCACTAGCCTAAACTACAATGAGCAGTTCTTC
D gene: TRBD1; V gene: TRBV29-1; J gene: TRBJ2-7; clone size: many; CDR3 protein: CSVDLGQGAPYEQYF; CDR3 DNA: TGCAGCGTTGACCTTGGACAGGGGGCACCCTACGAGCAGTACTTC
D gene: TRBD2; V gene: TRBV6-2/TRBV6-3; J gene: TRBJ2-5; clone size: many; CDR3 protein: CASSYLVAGHEETQYF; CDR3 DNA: TGTGCCAGCAGTTATCTGGTAGCGGGGCATGAGGAGACCCAGTACTTC
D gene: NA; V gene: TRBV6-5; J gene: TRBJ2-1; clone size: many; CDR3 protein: CASSRPFYNEQFF; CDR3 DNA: TGTGCCAGCTCCCGTCCCTTCTACAATGAGCAGTTCTTC
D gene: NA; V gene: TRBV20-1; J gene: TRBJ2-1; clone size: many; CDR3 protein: CSAPGRTYNEQFF; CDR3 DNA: TGCAGTGCCCCAGGTAGAACATACAATGAGCAGTTCTTC
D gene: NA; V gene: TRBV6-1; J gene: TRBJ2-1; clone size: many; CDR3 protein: CASSDHSTYNEQFF; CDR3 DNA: TGTGCCAGCAGTGACCACTCCACCTACAATGAGCAGTTCTTC
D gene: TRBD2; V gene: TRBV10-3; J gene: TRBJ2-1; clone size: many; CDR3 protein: CAISDRSGGYNEQFF; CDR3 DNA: TGTGCCATCAGTGATAGAAGCGGGGGCTACAATGAGCAGTTCTTC
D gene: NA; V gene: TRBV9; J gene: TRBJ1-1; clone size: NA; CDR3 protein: CASQRGPQGNTEAFF; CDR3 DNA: TGTGCCAGCCAGCGGGGACCCCAGGGGAACACTGAAGCTTTCTTT
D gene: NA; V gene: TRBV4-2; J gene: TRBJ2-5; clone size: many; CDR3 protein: CASSQDKFAQETQYF; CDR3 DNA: TGTGCCAGCAGCCAAGATAAGTTCGCCCAAGAGACCCAGTACTTC
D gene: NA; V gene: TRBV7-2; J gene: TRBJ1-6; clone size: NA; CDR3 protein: CASSLEQFYNSPLHF; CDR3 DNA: TGTGCCAGCAGCTTAGAACAGTTTTATAATTCACCCCTCCACTTT
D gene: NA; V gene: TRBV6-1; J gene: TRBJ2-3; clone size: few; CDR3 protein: CASSPDLGELADTQYF; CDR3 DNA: TGTGCCAGCAGTCCTGACCTAGGGGAATTGGCAGATACGCAGTATTTT
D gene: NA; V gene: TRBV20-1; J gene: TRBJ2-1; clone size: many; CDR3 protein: CSASGGLYNEQFF; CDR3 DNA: TGCAGTGCTAGCGGGGGGCTATACAATGAGCAGTTCTTC
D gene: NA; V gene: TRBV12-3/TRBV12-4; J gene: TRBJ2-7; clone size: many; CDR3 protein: CASSSEEVGGPYEQYF; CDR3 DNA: TGTGCCAGCAGTTCCGAGGAAGTGGGAGGCCCCTACGAGCAGTACTTC
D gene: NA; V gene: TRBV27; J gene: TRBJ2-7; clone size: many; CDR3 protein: CASSFRAFSYEQYF; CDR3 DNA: TGTGCCAGCAGTTTCCGGGCCTTCTCCTACGAGCAGTACTTC
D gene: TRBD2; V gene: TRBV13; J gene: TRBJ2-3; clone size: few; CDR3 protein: CASSPDILAGVTDTQYF; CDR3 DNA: TGTGCCAGCAGTCCAGATATTCTAGCGGGGGTCACAGATACGCAGTATTTT
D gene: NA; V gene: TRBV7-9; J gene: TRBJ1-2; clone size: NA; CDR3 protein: CASSFPGQAGGYTF; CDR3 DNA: TGTGCCAGCAGCTTCCCCGGACAAGCTGGCGGCTACACCTTC
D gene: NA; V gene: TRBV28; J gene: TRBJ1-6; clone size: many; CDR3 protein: CASSFRAYNSPLHF; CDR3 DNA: TGTGCCAGCAGTTTCCGGGCTTATAATTCACCCCTCCACTTT
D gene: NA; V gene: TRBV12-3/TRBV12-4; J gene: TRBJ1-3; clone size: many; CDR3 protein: CASTKGFSGNTIYF; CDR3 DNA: TGTGCCAGCACCAAGGGGTTCTCTGGAAACACCATATATTTT
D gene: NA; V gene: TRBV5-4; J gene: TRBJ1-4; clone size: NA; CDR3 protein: CASSLWTVGNEKLFF; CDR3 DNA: TGTGCCAGCAGCTTGTGGACAGTGGGTAATGAAAAACTGTTTTTT
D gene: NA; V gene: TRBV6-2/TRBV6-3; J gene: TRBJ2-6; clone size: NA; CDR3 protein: CASSFWPSGANVLTF; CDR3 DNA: TGTGCCAGCAGTTTCTGGCCGTCTGGGGCCAACGTCCTGACTTTC
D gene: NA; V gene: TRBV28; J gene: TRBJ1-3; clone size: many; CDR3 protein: CASSRGSRNTIYF; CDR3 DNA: TGTGCCAGCAGTAGGGGGTCTAGAAACACCATATATTTT
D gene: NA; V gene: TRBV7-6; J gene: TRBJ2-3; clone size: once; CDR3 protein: CASSLVYGEDTDTQYF; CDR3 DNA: TGTGCCAGCAGCTTAGTATATGGGGAAGACACAGATACGCAGTATTTT
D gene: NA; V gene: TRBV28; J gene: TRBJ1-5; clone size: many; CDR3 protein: CASSSPLNQPQHF; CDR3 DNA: TGTGCCAGCAGTTCCCCCCTCAATCAGCCCCAGCATTTT
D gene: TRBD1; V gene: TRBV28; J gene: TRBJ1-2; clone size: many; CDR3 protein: CASRRTGANPTFYGYTF; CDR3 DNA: TGTGCCAGCAGGAGGACAGGGGCCAACCCAACATTCTATGGCTACACCTTC
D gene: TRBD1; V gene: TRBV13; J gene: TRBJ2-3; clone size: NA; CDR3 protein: CASSLGLWQGDTDTQYF; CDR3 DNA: TGTGCCAGCAGCTTAGGCCTCTGGCAGGGGGACACAGATACGCAGTATTTT
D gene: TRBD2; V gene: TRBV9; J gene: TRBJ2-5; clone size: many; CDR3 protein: CASSVVASGGPMETQYF; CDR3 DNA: TGTGCCAGCAGCGTAGTGGCTAGCGGGGGCCCCATGGAGACCCAGTACTTC
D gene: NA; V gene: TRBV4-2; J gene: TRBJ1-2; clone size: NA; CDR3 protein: CASSQDPRDAVYGYTF; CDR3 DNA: TGTGCCAGCAGCCAAGATCCGCGGGACGCTGTCTATGGCTACACCTTC
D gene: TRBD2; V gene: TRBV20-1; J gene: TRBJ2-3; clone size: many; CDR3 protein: CSARTSGGADTQYF; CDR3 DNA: TGCAGTGCTAGGACTAGCGGCGGCGCAGATACGCAGTATTTT
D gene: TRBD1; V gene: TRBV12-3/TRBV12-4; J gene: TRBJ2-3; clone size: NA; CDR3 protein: CASSLGTGEGTDTQYF; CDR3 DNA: TGTGCCAGCAGTTTAGGGACAGGGGAGGGGACAGATACGCAGTATTTT
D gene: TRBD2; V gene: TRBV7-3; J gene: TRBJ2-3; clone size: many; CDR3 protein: CASSLGVAGADTQYF; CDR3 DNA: TGTGCCAGCAGCTTAGGGGTAGCGGGGGCTGATACGCAGTATTTT
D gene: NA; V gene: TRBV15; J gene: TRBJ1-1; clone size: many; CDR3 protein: CATSRAQGGGADTEAFF; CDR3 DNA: TGTGCCACCAGCAGAGCTCAGGGAGGTGGAGCGGACACTGAAGCTTTCTTT
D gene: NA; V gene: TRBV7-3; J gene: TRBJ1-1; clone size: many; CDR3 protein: CASSLLQGTEAFF; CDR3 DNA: TGTGCCAGCAGCCTACTTCAGGGGACTGAAGCTTTCTTT
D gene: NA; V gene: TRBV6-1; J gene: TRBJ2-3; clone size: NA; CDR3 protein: CASAIARGTDTQYF; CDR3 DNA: TGTGCCAGCGCCATCGCCCGGGGGACAGATACGCAGTATTTT